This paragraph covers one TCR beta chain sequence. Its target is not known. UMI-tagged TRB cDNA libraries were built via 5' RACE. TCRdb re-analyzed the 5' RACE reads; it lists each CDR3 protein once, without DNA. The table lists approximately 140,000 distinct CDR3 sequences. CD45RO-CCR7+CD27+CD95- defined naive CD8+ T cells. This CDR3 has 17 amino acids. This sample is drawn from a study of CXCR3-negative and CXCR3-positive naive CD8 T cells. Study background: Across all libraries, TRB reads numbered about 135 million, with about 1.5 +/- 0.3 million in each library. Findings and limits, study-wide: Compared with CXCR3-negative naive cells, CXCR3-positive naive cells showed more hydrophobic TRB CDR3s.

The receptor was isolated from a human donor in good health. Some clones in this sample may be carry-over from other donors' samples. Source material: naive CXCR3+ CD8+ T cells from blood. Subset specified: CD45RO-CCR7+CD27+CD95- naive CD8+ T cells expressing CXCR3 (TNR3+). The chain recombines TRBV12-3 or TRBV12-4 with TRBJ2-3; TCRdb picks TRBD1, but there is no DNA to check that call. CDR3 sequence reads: CASSLYVSAGGTDTQYF.